This T cell receptor beta chain was sequenced in a study of blood T cell repertoires in COVID-19. Germline V gene lookup returns CDR1 MRHNA and CDR2 SNTAGT. The CDR3 length is 11 residues. V was pared by 6 bases and J by 7 bases, with 7 bases between. Profiled with immunoSEQ multiplex PCR; TCRdb holds only in-frame clones, not every one. The table has more than 80,000 clones, 65% to 75% seen once; the top ten hold 0.9%. This sequence was found in a human donor with acute or convalescent COVID-19. The donor label of this sample is uncertain. The chain recombines TRBV6-4 with TRBJ1-5; D is unresolved. The sequencing input was peripheral blood. This CDR3 reads CASRPRQPQHF. In DNA, the CDR3 is TGTGCCAGCAGACCGAGACAGCCCCAGCATTTT.